This entry is about one T cell receptor beta chain. Its antigen is unknown. Per-base quality was not reported, and no clone a single base away is much larger than it. The sample's time point label is to be understood as: patch test 3, about 24 weeks after DPC sensitization. The sample's treatment or condition label is to be understood as: therapeutic diphenylcyclopropenone sensitization with weekly scalp DPC. At every patch-test visit, the blood draw took place before the patch test was put on. Patients were eligible if aged 18 to 70, diagnosed with alopecia and judged suitable for DPC therapy, and pregnant patients were excluded. Unfractionated whole blood was collected in Tempus Blood RNA tubes, and total RNA was extracted from that blood. This sample stems from a study of human T cells and chemical hapten exposure (dated by TCRdb to the early 2020s). For the wider study: For sensitization, 2% DPC in acetone was applied to a roughly 2 cm by roughly 2 cm area of upper inner arm skin. Throughout the approximately 25-week study period, patients were also given weekly therapeutic DPC doses on the scalp. Most of the patients in the cohort were female, and the cohort covered alopecia areata with under or over 50% scalp involvement, alopecia totalis and alopecia universalis. Blood samples were taken from patients before sensitization (week 0) and at 2, 6 and about 24 weeks after DPC sensitization. Blood for TCR sequencing was provided by twenty-nine alopecia patients at one to four time points (pre-sensitization, 2, 6 and 24 weeks). Patch tests used Finn chambers with 0.01% DPC on the upper back, scored after 6 days by International Contact Dermatitis Research Group standards. Libraries were combined into a pool for sequencing, and differences in TCR yield between samples came mainly from small differences in library volumes within the pool. In alopecia patients, the study followed how the peripheral blood TCR repertoire changed in vivo over primary and secondary sensitization to diphenylcyclopropenone (DPC), a hapten.

Including the terminal cysteine and phenylalanine, the CDR3 comprises 14 residues. Of all the DNA, just the CDR3 is kept, 42 bases in frame from base 1. CDR1 MNHEY and CDR2 SVGAGI are derived from the germline V gene. The germline ends are 16 bases apart after V is trimmed by 4 bases and J by 7 bases. Study-wide findings and limitations: All patients had alopecia, a presumed autoimmune disease, so their immune response might differ from that of healthy individuals. After repeated subsampling, the strength of the expansion versus patch-test correlation and the threshold at which it became significant changed. Expanded TCRs formed significantly more large CDR3 similarity clusters than pre-sensitization or healthy control sets, consistent with antigen-driven responses. The number of PT1 expanded TCRs positively correlated with patch test score, significant at thresholds 8, 16 and 32 but not 4. DPC sensitization did not change the number of TCRs with a frequency above 1 in 1000, and there was no evidence of changes in global repertoire structure.

The library was produced with RACE. The instrument given in TCRdb is NextSeq 500. Library preparation attached unique molecular identifiers to individual cDNA molecules for quantitative, reproducible TCR counting. Both TCR alpha and TCR beta chains were sequenced from each blood RNA sample. The published analysis was carried out like this. The median number of TCRs per sample was roughly 100,000, ranging from about 20,000 to 690,600. The Decombinator software suite was used to annotate the V, J and CDR3 of the TCR reads. To make PS versus PT1 abundance plots, every sample was subsampled to the same number of TCRs (28,000). TCRs were defined as expanded if absent before sensitization and observed at least eight times at the 2-week time point. TCRdb trimmed the raw reads at Q25, called clones with MiXCR and kept productive beta chains. Merged by CDR3 protein, the rows form single entries marked with the most common genes and DNA. For this entry, the V and J calls and clone size follow TCRdb and not the study's own pipeline. Here the sample has some 97,000 distinct CDR3 sequences; around 25% occur a single time. Together, the top ten hold 9% to 12% of the sample.

Recombination joined TRBV6-5 with TRBJ2-5; TRBD1 is possibly the D segment (6 matching bases). The sequence was obtained from a man aged 40-55 years with alopecia areata. Some clones in this sample may be carry-over from other donors' samples. The sample in question was whole blood, obtained in connection with sensitization to the hapten diphenylcyclopropenone (DPC). The CDR3 here reads CASSLTGPSGTQYF. The bases are TGTGCCAGCAGTTTGACAGGCCCCTCGGGGACCCAGTACTTC.